The 18 T cell receptor beta chains in this list originate from one sample, sequenced in a study of low-dose radiotherapy and immunotherapy resistance in tumors. This sample's time point: before trial treatment. Primers used for first-strand cDNA, a TRAV- and TRBV-specific set, covered both alpha and beta chains. The TCRs were subjected to amplification over roughly 18 PCR cycles employing a constant-region primer in conjunction with a V-primer adapter. In TCRdb, the reads were re-called with MiXCR into one record per CDR3 protein. The table shows roughly 60,000 distinct CDR3 sequences, with roughly a quarter occurring only once. Sample: PBMCs, taken before treatment. These receptors were collected from a male donor with prostate cancer.

As to this clonotype: With only one base between it and a far larger clone, this is likely a read error. The chain combines TRBV6-5 with TRBJ2-1; D may be TRBD2 (6 bases). Trimming stripped 4 bases from V and 10 bases from J, with 20 bases between. The length of the CDR3 is 15 residues. The germline V gene encodes CDR1 MNHEY and CDR2 SVGAGI. CDR3 protein: CASSFDASRRGEQFF. The CDR3 DNA follows: TGTGCCAGCAGTTTCGACGCTAGCCGGCGGGGCGAGCAGTTCTTC.

This clonotype was seen many times. The gene calls are TRBV5-3 and TRBJ2-1, with 14 positions matching TRBD2. TRBV5-3 is sorted into the ORF group, with uncertain function. This CDR3 is 17 amino acids long. The V gene end was trimmed by 8 bases and the J gene end by 7 bases; junction bases not matched to a gene: 14. CDR3 region: CASSPGLAGGVGNEQFF. The CDR3 nucleotides read TGTGCCAGCAGCCCCGGACTAGCGGGAGGCGTGGGGAATGAGCAGTTCTTC.

As concerns this clonotype: With only one base between it and a far larger clone, this is likely a read error. The genes are TRBV6-6 and TRBJ2-1; D is possibly TRBD1 (6 bases). V lost 0 bases and J lost 13, with 16 bases in between. CDR1 is MNHNY, CDR2 SVGAGI, per germline (reference sequence). The CDR3 contains 14 residues. The CDR3 loop is CASSYSQGLETQFF. The CDR3 bases are TGTGCCAGCAGTTACTCGCAGGGGTTGGAGACCCAGTTCTTC.

This rearrangement joins TRBV5-6 to TRBJ1-2; D is possibly TRBD1 (5 bases). The CDR3 runs 14 residues. V lost 4 bases to trimming and J lost 4 bases, with 14 bases between them. The V gene's germline CDR1 is SGHDT and CDR2 YYEEEE. The CDR3 loop is CASSPGGGGYGYTF. CDR3 DNA: TGTGCCAGCAGCCCCGGTGGGGGAGGCTATGGCTACACCTTC.

As for this clonotype: Since a far larger clone is one base different, this is likely a read error. V gene TRBV5-4 combines with J gene TRBJ2-1, with TRBD1 as a possible D gene (7 bases). Between the trimmed V and J ends, which lost 4 bases and 4 bases, there was a span of 18 bases. This CDR3 has 16 residues. Per germline, CDR1 SGHNT and CDR2 YYREEE (reference sequence). The CDR3: CASSQGDSSLYNEQFF. CDR3 coding DNA: TGTGCCAGCAGCCAGGGGGACTCCTCCCTTTACAATGAGCAGTTCTTC. Based on the CDR3 plus reference TRBV5-4 and TRBJ2-1, the full variable domain is ETGVTQSPTHLIKTRGQQVTLRCSSQSGHNTVSWYQQALGQGPQFIFQYYREEENGRGNFPPRFSGLQFPNYSSELNVNALELDDSALYLCASSQGDSSLYNEQFFGPGTRLTVL.

V is TRBV4-2 and J is TRBJ2-1, with D perhaps matching TRBD1 (5 bases). The J call may not be correct, given that the DNA end is closer to TRBJ2-7. This CDR3 has 15 residues. Germline V gives CDR1 LGHNA, CDR2 YNFKEQ. In DNA, the CDR3 is TGTGCCAGCAGCCAAGTGGGTCCCCAGGGTTTCGAGCAGTACTTC. Encoded protein: CASSQVGPQGFEQYF.

This clonotype was detected ten times or more. The chain joins TRBV29-1 to TRBJ2-1; either TRBD1 or TRBD2 may supply D (7 bases each). Germline CDR1 is SQVTM and CDR2 is ANQGSEA. Trimming took 5 bases from V and 2 from J, leaving 13 bases between them. The length of the CDR3 is 14 residues. DNA for the CDR3: TGCAGCGTTTCCCAGGGGGGGACCTACAATGAGCAGTTCTTC. Translated, it gives CSVSQGGTYNEQFF.

This clonotype appeared many times. V gene TRBV7-2 combines with J gene TRBJ1-4, with 9 bases identical to TRBD1. This CDR3 is 14 amino acids long. The V segment lost 4 bases and the J segment 6 bases; nucleotides outside the gene matches: 3. Germline CDR1 and CDR2: SGHTA and FQGNSA. CDR3 in amino acids: CASSSDRGDEKLFF. The CDR3 DNA reads as TGTGCCAGCAGCTCGGACAGGGGCGATGAAAAACTGTTTTTT.

This clonotype has at least ten counts. This chain links TRBV10-2 with TRBJ2-2; 9 nucleotides match TRBD1. V was clipped by 6 bases and J by 5 bases; unmatched bases: 16. The V gene's germline CDR1 is WSHSY and CDR2 SAAADI. CDR3 length: 18 residues. CDR3 in DNA: TGCGCCAGCAGGTCGTTAAGTGGTGGGACAGGGCGTACCGGGGAGCTGTTTTTT. It specifies CASRSLSGGTGRTGELFF.

The V call is TRBV29-1, the J call TRBJ2-7; D possibly corresponds to TRBD1 (6 bases). Germline V gives CDR1 SQVTM, CDR2 ANQGSEA. The CDR3 has 12 amino acids. The ends were cut back, 6 bases at V and 4 bases at J, with 13 bases in the middle. The CDR3 nucleotides read TGCAGCGTCCAGGGCAGGGGATACGAGCAGTACTTC. Its protein product is CSVQGRGYEQYF.

This clonotype has at least ten counts. The CDR3 spells CASSFGRGLVELFF. CDR3 bases: TGTGCCAGCAGTTTTGGCAGGGGGCTAGTAGAACTGTTTTTT. This chain connects TRBV28 to TRBJ1-4; 8 nucleotides match TRBD1. The CDR3 consists of 14 residues. Per the germline V gene, CDR1 is MDHEN and CDR2 is SYDVKM. J was trimmed by 12 bases and V by 3 bases; bases with no gene match: 9.

This clonotype was detected ten times or more. The genes are TRBV3-1 and TRBJ2-1, with 13 bases identical to TRBD2. This CDR3 comprises 20 residues. The ends lost 4 bases at V and 0 bases at J; junction bases unmatched: 12. Germline V lookup: CDR1 LGHDT, CDR2 YNNKEL (reference sequence). DNA for the CDR3: TGTGCCAGCAGCCCCCCGTTTGGGGGACTAGCGGGAAGCTCCTACAATGAGCAGTTCTTC. Translation gives CASSPPFGGLAGSSYNEQFF.

This clonotype was seen ten or more times. This chain connects TRBV5-5 to TRBJ2-6; D call uncertain. Germline CDR1 is SGHKS and CDR2 is YYEKEE (reference sequence). The CDR3 extends over 14 amino acids. The V and J ends lost 2 bases and 3 bases respectively, with 6 bases between them. Written as DNA, the CDR3 is TGTGCCAGCAGCTTTGGGGTTGGGGCCAACGTCCTGACTTTC. This translates into CASSFGVGANVLTF. The variable domain in full, completed from reference TRBV5-5 and TRBJ2-6, reads DAGVTQSPTHLIKTRGQQVTLRCSPISGHKSVSWYQQVLGQGPQFIFQYYEKEERGRGNFPDRFSARQFPNYSSELNVNALLLGDSALYLCASSFGVGANVLTFGAGSRLTVL.

This clonotype appeared many times. This chain uses TRBV10-2 with TRBJ2-5, with D tentatively TRBD2 (6 bases). V was trimmed by 5 bases and J by 7 bases, leaving 17 bases between them. The CDR3 is 14 residues long. Germline V CDR1 and CDR2: WSHSY, SAAADI. The DNA for the CDR3 is TGCGCCAGCAGTCCCGGGACGGGACTTTGGACCCAGTACTTC. Translation: CASSPGTGLWTQYF.

This rearrangement joins TRBV6-2 or TRBV6-3 to TRBJ1-6; TRBD1 might be the D (6 bases). V lost 5 bases and J lost 9, with 11 bases in between. The germline V gene encodes CDR1 MNHEY and CDR2 SVGEGT. The CDR3 spans 13 residues. CDR3 region: CASSDLQGSPLHF. CDR3 DNA sequence: TGTGCCAGCAGTGACTTACAGGGTTCACCCCTCCACTTT.

This clonotype was recorded at least ten times. The V gene is TRBV6-2 or TRBV6-3, the J gene TRBJ2-5, with TRBD2 matching over 8 bases. The junction had 15 bases not matched to a gene; V was cut back by 10 bases and J by 5 bases. The CDR3 sequence is 15 residues long. Germline V gene sequence: CDR1 MNHEY, CDR2 SVGEGT. The CDR3 DNA is TGTGCCACCCTCGGGGGGGCCAGAGCCTGGGAGACCCAGTACTTC. This encodes CATLGGARAWETQYF.

The chain joins TRBV6-1 to TRBJ2-7, with D perhaps being TRBD1 or TRBD2 (6 bases each). The CDR3 is made up of 16 amino acids. The V end was cut by 6 bases, the J end by 2 bases, with 20 bases between. Per germline, CDR1 MNHNS and CDR2 SASEGT. CDR3 nucleotides: TGTGCCAGCAGCAAACCCGGCCAGGGGAGGCCCTACGAGCAGTACTTC. Protein sequence: CASSKPGQGRPYEQYF.

CDR3 amino acids: CASSLDRGLNTEAFF. CDR3 DNA sequence: TGTGCCAGCAGTTTAGATAGGGGGTTGAACACTGAAGCTTTCTTT. V and J are TRBV12-3 or TRBV12-4 and TRBJ1-1; TRBD1 is a possible D gene (6 bases). This CDR3 comprises 15 residues. With 1 base removed from V and 0 bases from J, the gap between germline ends came to 9 bases.